One TCR beta chain is described in this entry. Per the original data handling: Scientists estimated how many nucleated cells there were by amplifying reference gene primers. Using immunoSEQ multiplex PCR, the repertoire was profiled, and TCRdb retains in-frame clones only, with some absent. Clone size and the V and J calls come from that table; the DNA yielded D and trimming. The sample records approximately 240,000 clones, 75% to 85% being singletons. The entry originates in a study of blood T cell repertoires in COVID-19. Looking at the study overall: Spain, Italy and the United States supplied samples that represented acute and convalescent COVID-19. In each case, the material was cDNA or gDNA derived from T cells, B-cell-depleted T cells, or PBMCs.

Per the germline V gene, CDR1 is MNHEY and CDR2 is SVGAGI. This CDR3 has 14 residues. V was pared by 5 bases and J by 3 bases, with 8 bases between. The sequenced material came from peripheral blood. The V and J genes are TRBV6-5 and TRBJ1-6; D unclear. The receptor was derived from a human donor in a cohort sampled during active COVID-19. The CDR3 DNA reads as TGTGCCAGCAGTCCCGGGGTCTATAATTCACCCCTCCACTTT. This codes for CASSPGVYNSPLHF.